This note documents a single T cell receptor (beta chain) sequence. This record comes from a study of blood T cell repertoires in COVID-19. Looking at the study overall: Researchers got acute and convalescent COVID-19 samples from the United States, Italy and Spain.

The CDR3 sequence is 13 residues long. CDR1 is MNHEY, CDR2 SVGEGT, per germline. V gave up 4 bases and J gave up 8 bases, with 14 bases separating them. Original methodology: For nucleated cells, counts were estimated from reference gene primer amplification. TCRdb's table, derived via immunoSEQ multiplex PCR, lists solely in-frame clones and lacks some. V and J calls and clone size are as listed in that table; D and trimming were resolved from the DNA. The sample records about 140,000 clones, over 80% being singletons. The sample comprised peripheral blood. The chain combines TRBV6-2 or TRBV6-3 with TRBJ1-2, with no clear D. The sequence derives from a human donor in a cohort sampled during active COVID-19. CDR3 region: CASSLQLSVGYTF. CDR3 DNA: TGTGCCAGCAGTTTACAACTATCGGTAGGCTACACCTTC.